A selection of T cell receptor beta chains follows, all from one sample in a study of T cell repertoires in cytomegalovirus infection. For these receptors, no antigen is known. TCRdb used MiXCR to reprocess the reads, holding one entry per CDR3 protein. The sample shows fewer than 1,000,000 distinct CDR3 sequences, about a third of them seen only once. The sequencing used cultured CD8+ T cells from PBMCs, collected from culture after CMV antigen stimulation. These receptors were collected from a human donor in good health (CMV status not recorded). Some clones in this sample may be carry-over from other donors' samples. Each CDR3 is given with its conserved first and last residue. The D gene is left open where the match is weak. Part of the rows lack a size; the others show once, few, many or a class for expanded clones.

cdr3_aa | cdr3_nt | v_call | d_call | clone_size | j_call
CASSQGGHPNSYNSPLHF | TGCGCCAGCAGCCAGGGGGGACACCCTAACTCCTATAATTCACCCCTCCACTTT | TRBV4-1 | - | few | TRBJ1-6
CASSLGRGVVNEQFF | TGTGCCAGCAGCTTAGGGAGAGGGGTGGTAAATGAGCAGTTCTTC | TRBV7-6 | - | many | TRBJ2-1
CASSLVRESYEQYF | TGTGCCAGCAGTTTAGTCAGGGAATCCTACGAGCAGTACTTC | TRBV27 | - | - | TRBJ2-7
CASSFAVGRLNTEAFF | TGTGCCAGCAGTTTCGCAGTCGGCAGGCTGAACACTGAAGCTTTCTTT | TRBV12-3/TRBV12-4 | - | many | TRBJ1-1
CASSPPGPPSETQYF | TGTGCCAGCAGCCCCCCCGGGCCTCCGTCCGAGACCCAGTACTTC | TRBV7-9 | - | many | TRBJ2-5
CASINEAGGYNEQFF | TGTGCCAGCATCAACGAAGCGGGGGGTTACAATGAGCAGTTCTTC | TRBV6-2/TRBV6-3 | TRBD2 | few | TRBJ2-1
CATSRDRDLLYEKLFF | TGTGCCACCAGCAGAGATCGCGACCTCCTCTATGAAAAACTGTTTTTT | TRBV15 | - | once | TRBJ1-4
CASSVEGRYVNEQFF | TGTGCCAGCAGCGTTGAGGGGAGGTACGTCAATGAGCAGTTCTTC | TRBV9 | - | - | TRBJ2-1
CASSFVRGHEQYF | TGTGCCAGCAGCTTCGTCAGGGGGCACGAGCAGTACTTC | TRBV11-3 | TRBD1 | - | TRBJ2-7
CASSAAGSSNQPQHF | TGTGCCAGTAGTGCCGCTGGGAGTAGCAATCAGCCCCAGCATTTT | TRBV12-3/TRBV12-4 | - | few | TRBJ1-5
CSAKGDRSPNTEAFF | TGCAGTGCTAAAGGCGACAGGTCCCCGAACACTGAAGCTTTCTTT | TRBV20-1 | - | - | TRBJ1-1
CASSLRLAYEQYF | TGTGCCAGCAGCTTGCGCCTAGCCTACGAGCAGTACTTC | TRBV7-2 | - | many | TRBJ2-7
CASRWAGTEFGYGYTF | TGTGCCAGCAGATGGGCAGGGACGGAGTTTGGCTATGGCTACACCTTC | TRBV6-1 | - | - | TRBJ1-2
CASSPGYETQYF | TGTGCCAGCAGCCCCGGGTACGAGACCCAGTACTTC | TRBV7-9 | - | few | TRBJ2-5